The source of this T cell receptor beta chain is a study of CXCR3-negative and CXCR3-positive naive CD8 T cells. There are 13 residues in the CDR3. Per germline, CDR1 SGHTA and CDR2 FQGNSA. UMI labels and 5' RACE were used to prepare the TRB cDNA libraries. TCRdb re-analyzed the 5' RACE reads; it lists each CDR3 protein once, without DNA. The sample has tens of thousands of distinct CDR3 sequences. The study, taken as a whole, reports: Relative to memory CD8+ cells, whose diversity was much lower, both naive subsets had comparably high diversity.

Remarks on this clonotype: Its antigen is currently unknown.

Sequencing input: memory CD8+ T cells from blood. The TCR comes from a human donor in good health. Some clones in this sample may be carry-over from other donors' samples. This chain joins TRBV7-2 and TRBJ2-7; TCRdb calls TRBD1, which cannot be checked without DNA. The CDR3 reads CASSPTGSREQYF.